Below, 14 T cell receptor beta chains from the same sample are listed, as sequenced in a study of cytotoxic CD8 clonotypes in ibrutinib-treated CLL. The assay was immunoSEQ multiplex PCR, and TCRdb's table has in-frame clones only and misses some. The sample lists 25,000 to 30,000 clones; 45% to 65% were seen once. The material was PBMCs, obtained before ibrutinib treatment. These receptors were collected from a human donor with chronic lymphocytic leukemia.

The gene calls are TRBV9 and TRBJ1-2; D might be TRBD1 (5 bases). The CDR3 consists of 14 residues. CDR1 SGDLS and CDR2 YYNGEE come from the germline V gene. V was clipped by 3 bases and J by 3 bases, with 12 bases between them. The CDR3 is CASSATVLDYGYTF. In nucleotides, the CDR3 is TGTGCCAGCAGCGCGACAGTATTGGACTATGGCTACACCTTC.

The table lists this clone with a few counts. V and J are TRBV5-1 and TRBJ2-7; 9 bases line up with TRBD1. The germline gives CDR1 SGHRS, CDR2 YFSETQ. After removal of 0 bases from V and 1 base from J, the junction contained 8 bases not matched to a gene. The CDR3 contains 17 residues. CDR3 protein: CASSLGLSGTGSYEQYF. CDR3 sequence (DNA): TGCGCCAGCAGCTTGGGGTTATCCGGGACAGGGTCCTACGAGCAGTACTTC.

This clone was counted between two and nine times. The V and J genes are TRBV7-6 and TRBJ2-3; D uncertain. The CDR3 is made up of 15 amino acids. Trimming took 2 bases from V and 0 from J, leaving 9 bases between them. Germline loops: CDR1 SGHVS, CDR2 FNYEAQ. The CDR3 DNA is TGTGCCAGCAGCTTATGGCACTCTAGCACAGATACGCAGTATTTT. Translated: CASSLWHSSTDTQYF.

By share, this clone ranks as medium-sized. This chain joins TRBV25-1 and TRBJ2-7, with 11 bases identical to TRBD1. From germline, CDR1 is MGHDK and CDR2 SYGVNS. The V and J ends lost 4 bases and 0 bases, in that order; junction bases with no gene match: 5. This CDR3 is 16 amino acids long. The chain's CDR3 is CASSGVGTGGSYEQYF. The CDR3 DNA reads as TGTGCCAGCAGTGGAGTGGGGACAGGGGGCTCCTACGAGCAGTACTTC.

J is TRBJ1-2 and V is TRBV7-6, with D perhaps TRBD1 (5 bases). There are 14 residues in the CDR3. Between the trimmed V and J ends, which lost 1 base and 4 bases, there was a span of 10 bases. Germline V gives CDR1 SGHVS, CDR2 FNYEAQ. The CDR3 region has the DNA TGTGCCAGCAGCTTAGATACAGGAGGCTATGGCTACACCTTC. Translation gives CASSLDTGGYGYTF.

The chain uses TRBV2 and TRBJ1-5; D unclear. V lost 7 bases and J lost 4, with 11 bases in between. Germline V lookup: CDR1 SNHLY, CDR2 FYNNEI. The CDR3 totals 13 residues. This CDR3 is CASTGRSNQPQHF. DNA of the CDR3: TGTGCCAGCACCGGCAGGTCGAATCAGCCCCAGCATTTT. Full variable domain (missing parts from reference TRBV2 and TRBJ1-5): EPEVTQTPSHQVTQMGQEVILRCVPISNHLYFYWYRQILGQKVEFLVSFYNNEISEKSEIFDDQFSVERPDGSNFTLKIRSTKLEDSAMYFCASTGRSNQPQHFGDGTRLSIL.

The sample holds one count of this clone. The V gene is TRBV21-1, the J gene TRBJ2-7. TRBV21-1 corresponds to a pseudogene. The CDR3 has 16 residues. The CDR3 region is CASSKTLGAASYEQYF. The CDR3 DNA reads TGTGCCAGCAGCAAAACCCTCGGGGCAGCCTCCTACGAGCAGTACTTC.

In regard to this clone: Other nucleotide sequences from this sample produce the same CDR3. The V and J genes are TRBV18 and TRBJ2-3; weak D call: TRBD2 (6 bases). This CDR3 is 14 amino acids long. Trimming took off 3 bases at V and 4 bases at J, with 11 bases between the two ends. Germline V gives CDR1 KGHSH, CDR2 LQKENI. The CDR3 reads CASSPPGLPDTQYF. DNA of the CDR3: TGTGCCAGCTCACCGCCGGGACTCCCAGATACGCAGTATTTT.

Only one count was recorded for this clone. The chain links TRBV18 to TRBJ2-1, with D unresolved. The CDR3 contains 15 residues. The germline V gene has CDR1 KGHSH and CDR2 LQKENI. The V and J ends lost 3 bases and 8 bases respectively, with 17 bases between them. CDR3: CASSPTGRSLYEQFF. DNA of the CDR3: TGTGCCAGCTCACCGACTGGACGGAGTCTCTATGAGCAGTTCTTC.

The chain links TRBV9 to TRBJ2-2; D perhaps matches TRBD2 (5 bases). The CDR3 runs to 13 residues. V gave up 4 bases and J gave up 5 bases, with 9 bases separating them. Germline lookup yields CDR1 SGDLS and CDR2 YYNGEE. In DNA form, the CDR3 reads TGTGCCAGCAGCCCCTCGGGGACCGGGGAGCTGTTTTTT. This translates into CASSPSGTGELFF. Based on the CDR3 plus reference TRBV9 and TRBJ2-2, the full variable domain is DSGVTQTPKHLITATGQRVTLRCSPRSGDLSVYWYQQSLDQGLQFLIQYYNGEERAKGNILERFSAQQFPDLHSELNLSSLELGDSALYFCASSPSGTGELFFGEGSRLTVL.

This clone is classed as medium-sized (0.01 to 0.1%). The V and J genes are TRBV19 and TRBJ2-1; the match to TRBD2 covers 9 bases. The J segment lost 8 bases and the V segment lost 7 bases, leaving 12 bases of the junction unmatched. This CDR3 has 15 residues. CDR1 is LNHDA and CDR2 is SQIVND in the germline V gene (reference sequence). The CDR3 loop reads CASNPAGGGHDEQFF. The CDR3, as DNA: TGTGCCAGTAACCCTGCGGGAGGGGGTCATGATGAGCAGTTCTTC. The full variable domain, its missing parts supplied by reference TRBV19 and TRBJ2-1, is DGGITQSPKYLFRKEGQNVTLSCEQNLNHDAMYWYRQDPGQGLRLIYYSQIVNDFQKGDIAEGYSVSREKKESFPLTVTSAQKNPTAFYLCASNPAGGGHDEQFFGPGTRLTVL.

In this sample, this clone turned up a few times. The CDR3, as DNA: TGTGCCAGCTGGTCCGACGGGGGAGCCACTGAAGCTTTCTTT. Translated: CASWSDGGATEAFF. The gene calls are TRBV28 and TRBJ1-1, with D tentatively TRBD1 (5 bases). Trimming removed 8 bases from V and 4 bases from J, with 17 bases in between. This CDR3 has 14 amino acids. The germline gives CDR1 MDHEN, CDR2 SYDVKM. Drawing the rest from reference TRBV28 and TRBJ1-1, the complete variable domain is DVKVTQSSRYLVKRTGEKVFLECVQDMDHENMFWYRQDPGLGLRLIYFSYDVKMKEKGDIPEGYSVSREKKERFSLILESASTNQTSMYLCASWSDGGATEAFFGQGTRLTVV.

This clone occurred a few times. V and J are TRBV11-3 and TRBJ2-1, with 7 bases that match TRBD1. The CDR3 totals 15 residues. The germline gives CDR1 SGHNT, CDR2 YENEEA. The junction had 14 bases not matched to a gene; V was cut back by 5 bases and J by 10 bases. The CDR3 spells CASSPGQQPLEEQFF. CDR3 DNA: TGTGCCAGCAGCCCGGGACAGCAACCCCTCGAGGAGCAGTTCTTC.

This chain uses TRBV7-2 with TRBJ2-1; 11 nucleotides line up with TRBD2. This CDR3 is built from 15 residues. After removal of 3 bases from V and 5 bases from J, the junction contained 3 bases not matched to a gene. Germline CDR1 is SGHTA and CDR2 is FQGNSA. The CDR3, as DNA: TGTGCCAGCAGCTTTAGCGGGAGGGCAGACAATGAGCAGTTCTTC. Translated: CASSFSGRADNEQFF.